The clone carrying this T cell receptor (beta chain) came up many times. In making TCR beta libraries, quantitative 5'-RACE with molecular barcodes was used. TCRdb itself ran the 5' RACE reads through MiXCR, one entry per CDR3 protein. The table lists 200,000 to 250,000 distinct CDR3 sequences, approximately 11% of them singletons. The data stem from a study of CD8 T cells in ankylosing spondylitis. This TCR derives from a male donor with ankylosing spondylitis or in good health (not recorded which). Material for sequencing was blood, either unsorted or a sorted T cell fraction (not recorded which).

CDR3: CASSLWVRDLDNEQFF. The CDR3 bases are TGCGCCAGCAGCTTGTGGGTCAGGGATTTGGACAATGAGCAGTTCTTC. This rearrangement joins TRBV5-1 to TRBJ2-1; D perhaps matches TRBD1 (5 bases). The CDR3 is 16 amino acids. The ends were cut back, 1 base at V and 5 bases at J, with 16 bases in the middle. The germline V gene encodes CDR1 SGHRS and CDR2 YFSETQ.